These 29 T cell receptor beta chains came from one sample sequenced in a study of early T cells in non-severe SARS-CoV-2 infection. Each CDR3 protein gets one entry after TCRdb re-called the 5' RACE reads with MiXCR. The profile covers roughly 75,000 distinct CDR3 sequences, with roughly 12% appearing a single time and roughly 4.7% taken by the ten largest. The sample was whole blood. These receptor sequences come from an adult who was a healthcare worker with PCR-confirmed SARS-CoV-2 infection or an uninfected control (not recorded which).

The sample holds many counts of this clonotype. For the CDR3, the DNA is TGTGCCAGCAGCCCTGGACAGACCTACGAGCAGTACTTC. It specifies CASSPGQTYEQYF. The rearrangement joins TRBV12-3 or TRBV12-4 to TRBJ2-7; tentatively, D is TRBD1 (6 bases). The V and J ends lost 6 bases and 2 bases respectively, with 11 bases between them. This CDR3 spans 13 amino acids.

This clonotype showed up many times. A read error may account for a junction end that differs from germline. The rearrangement uses TRBV7-7 and TRBJ2-2; 9 positions match TRBD1. The germline V gene has CDR1 SSHAT and CDR2 FNYEAQ (reference sequence). The CDR3 length is 14 residues. The CDR3 DNA sequence: TGTGCTAGCAGCTTTGACAGGGGGTCCGGGGAGCTGTTTTTT. This encodes CASSFDRGSGELFF.

This clonotype has at least ten counts. The CDR3 here is CAIRDSLNTEAFF. The CDR3 DNA is TGTGCCATCCGGGACAGTTTGAACACTGAAGCTTTCTTT. The chain employs TRBV10-3 and TRBJ1-1, with 7 bases aligning to TRBD1. CDR3 length: 13 amino acids. The germline V gene encodes CDR1 ENHRY and CDR2 SYGVKD. V gave up 8 bases and J gave up 0 bases; unmatched junction bases: 3.

In its sample, this clonotype was seen many times. The rearrangement links TRBV29-1 to TRBJ2-5, with D maybe TRBD1 (5 bases). CDR3 size: 11 residues. CDR1 and CDR2 (germline): SQVTM, ANQGSEA. The CDR3 DNA sequence: TGCGGGGCCTCCGAGGCTGAGACCCAGTACTTC. Translation: CGASEAETQYF.

The rearrangement joins TRBV9 to TRBJ2-1; no firm D call. CDR3 length: 14 amino acids. Per the germline V gene, CDR1 is SGDLS and CDR2 is YYNGEE. V was shortened by 0 bases and J by 9 bases, with 13 bases between the two germline ends. CDR3 DNA sequence: TGTGCCAGCAGCGTAGAAGGCTCGGGTGGTGAGCAGTTCTTC. Translation gives CASSVEGSGGEQFF.

This clonotype was observed a few times. J is TRBJ1-1 and V is TRBV7-8; 7 bases are a match to TRBD1. There are 15 residues in the CDR3. V shed 5 bases and J 0 bases; nucleotides not matched to a gene: 6. Per germline, CDR1 SGHVS and CDR2 FQNEAQ. The CDR3 DNA follows: TGTGCCAGCAGCCAGAGGGACAGATTGAACACTGAAGCTTTCTTT. It codes for CASSQRDRLNTEAFF.

The chain employs TRBV6-1 and TRBJ1-1; 9 nucleotides line up with TRBD1. J was trimmed by 8 bases and V by 3 bases; bases with no gene match: 7. This CDR3 is 14 amino acids long. The germline CDR1 and CDR2 sequences are MNHNS and SASEGT. The CDR3 loop is CASSDPGGTGEAFF. The CDR3, as DNA: TGTGCCAGCAGTGACCCCGGGGGGACAGGGGAAGCTTTCTTT.

The chain combines TRBV7-2 with TRBJ2-5; D gene unclear. This CDR3 is 14 amino acids long. Germline values: CDR1 SGHTA, CDR2 FQGNSA. With 5 bases removed from V and 1 base from J, the gap between germline ends came to 11 bases. The CDR3 region is CASSVTVAQETQYF. The CDR3 nucleotides are TGTGCCAGCAGCGTAACGGTGGCCCAAGAGACCCAGTACTTC.

The rearrangement uses TRBV29-1 and TRBJ2-7; D uncertain. CDR1 is SQVTM, CDR2 ANQGSEA, per germline. This CDR3 has 14 amino acids. V was cut by 0 bases and J by 0 bases, with 9 bases left in between. As DNA, the CDR3 is TGCAGCGTTGAAGATCCCCCCGTCTCCTACGAGCAGTACTTC. Translating gives CSVEDPPVSYEQYF.

The genes are TRBV2 and TRBJ2-3; possible D gene TRBD2, 6 bases. The germline V and J ends were trimmed by 2 bases and 0 bases, with 6 bases remaining between them. The CDR3 sequence is 14 residues long. CDR1 is SNHLY, CDR2 FYNNEI, per germline. The CDR3 protein is CASSELASTDTQYF. CDR3 nucleotides: TGTGCCAGCAGTGAACTAGCGAGCACAGATACGCAGTATTTT.

This clonotype was recorded many times. The chain couples TRBV3-1 to TRBJ2-1; D not certain. Trimming removed 5 bases from V and 2 bases from J, with 4 bases in between. The CDR3 is made up of 12 amino acids. CDR1 LGHDT and CDR2 YNNKEL come from the germline V gene (reference sequence). The CDR3 DNA reads as TGTGCCAGCAGCTGGGCCTACAATGAGCAGTTCTTC. It encodes CASSWAYNEQFF.

This clonotype occurred many times. The chain carries TRBV11-2 and TRBJ2-7; D call uncertain. The germline CDR1 and CDR2 sequences are SGHAT and FQNNGV. With 1 base removed from V and 2 bases from J, the gap between germline ends came to 9 bases. The CDR3 is made up of 14 amino acids. For the CDR3, the DNA is TGTGCCAGCAGCTTAGGTGTCGGAACCTACGAGCAGTACTTC. Protein: CASSLGVGTYEQYF.

The chain uses TRBV21-1 and TRBJ2-3; the listed D gene, TRBD2, was not tested against the DNA. TRBV21-1 is an annotated pseudogene. The CDR3 covers 19 residues. The CDR3 bases are TGTGCCAGCAGCAAAACCGAGTGGGCCAGCGGGGGGGCCACAGATACGCAGTATTTT. Translation gives CASSKTEWASGGATDTQYF.

In this sample, this clonotype turned up a few times. This rearrangement joins TRBV12-3 or TRBV12-4 to TRBJ1-3; 8 bases map to TRBD1. The CDR3 runs 16 residues. Losses at the gene ends were 3 bases for V and 0 bases for J; bases not matched to a gene: 4. CDR3 sequence reads: CASSLGTGISGNTIYF. CDR3 bases: TGTGCCAGCAGTTTGGGGACAGGCATCTCTGGAAACACCATATATTTT.

V usage is TRBV6-1 and J usage is TRBJ2-6; no reliable D call. The V gene lost 3 bases and the J gene lost 0 bases, with 12 bases spanning the gap. Germline V gene data show CDR1 as MNHNS and CDR2 as SASEGT. The CDR3 contains 17 residues. The CDR3 DNA sequence: TGTGCCAGCAGTGATGAGGAACTGATCTCTGGGGCCAACGTCCTGACTTTC. It codes for CASSDEELISGANVLTF.

This clonotype was counted a few times. The chain couples TRBV7-9 to TRBJ2-3, with D possibly being TRBD1 or TRBD2 (5 bases each). V lost 6 bases to trimming and J lost 0 bases, with 19 bases between them. The length of the CDR3 is 17 residues. CDR1 is SEHNR and CDR2 is FQNEAQ in the germline V gene (reference sequence). The CDR3 region has the DNA TGTGCCAGCAGGTTTGGGGACGGCAGAATTAGCACAGATACGCAGTATTTT. Protein: CASRFGDGRISTDTQYF.

This clonotype occurred a few times. The V gene is TRBV5-1, the J gene TRBJ1-1; possible D gene TRBD1, 5 bases. Per germline, CDR1 SGHRS and CDR2 YFSETQ. Trimming removed 0 bases from V and 0 bases from J, with 9 bases in between. This CDR3 region has 15 residues. DNA of the CDR3: TGCGCCAGCAGCTTGGATGGGGGAGTGAACACTGAAGCTTTCTTT. Amino acids: CASSLDGGVNTEAFF.

This clonotype was observed many times. The chain uses TRBV7-9 and TRBJ2-4; 9 positions match TRBD1. CDR1 and CDR2 (germline): SEHNR, FQNEAQ (reference sequence). The CDR3 has 16 amino acids. The junction had 6 bases not matched to a gene; V was cut back by 5 bases and J by 1 base. CDR3 in DNA: TGTGCCAGCAGCCCCGGGACAGGGTCGGCCAAAAACATTCAGTACTTC. Protein: CASSPGTGSAKNIQYF.

This clonotype turned up a few times. The chain couples TRBV6-5 to TRBJ1-4; TRBD1 aligns across 12 bases. Germline values: CDR1 MNHEY, CDR2 SVGAGI. This CDR3 has 15 residues. V dropped 5 bases and J dropped 7; count of bases not matched to a gene: 5. CDR3: CASSGTGGAFEKLFF. The CDR3 region has the DNA TGTGCCAGCAGTGGGACAGGGGGCGCGTTTGAAAAACTGTTTTTT.

This clonotype turned up a few times. This rearrangement joins TRBV4-1 to TRBJ2-1; TRBD1 is a possible D gene (6 bases). With 4 bases removed from V and 10 bases from J, the gap between germline ends came to 11 bases. The CDR3 contains 12 residues. Germline V gives CDR1 MGHRA, CDR2 YSYEKL. CDR3 in amino acids: CASSPAGTEQFF. The CDR3 DNA reads TGCGCCAGCAGCCCAGCCGGGACAGAGCAGTTCTTC.

This clonotype was picked up many times. The chain carries TRBV3-1 and TRBJ2-2; TRBD2 might be the D (6 bases). The V end lost 3 bases, the J end lost 7 bases, and 9 bases lay between the germline ends. Germline V gene sequence: CDR1 LGHDT, CDR2 YNNKEL (reference sequence). The CDR3 contains 13 residues. The CDR3 nucleotides are TGTGCCAGCAGCCACCGGGGGATCGGGGAGCTGTTTTTT. It yields the protein CASSHRGIGELFF.

The chain is built from TRBV6-5 and TRBJ2-1; 9 bases agree with TRBD1. With V trimmed by 1 base and J by 9 bases, 7 bases remained unmatched. Germline CDR1 reads MNHEY; CDR2 reads SVGAGI. CDR3 length: 15 amino acids. The CDR3 sequence: CASSYYRGRRSEQFF. CDR3 nucleotides: TGTGCCAGCAGTTACTACAGGGGGCGCCGGAGTGAGCAGTTCTTC.

This clonotype has a count of ten or more. This chain links TRBV5-1 with TRBJ1-2; D is possibly TRBD1 (6 bases). This CDR3 region has 13 residues. Germline CDR1 and CDR2: SGHRS and YFSETQ. Trimming took off 5 bases at V and 2 bases at J, with 10 bases between the two ends. CDR3: CASSLDRNYGYTF. In DNA, the CDR3 is TGCGCCAGCAGTTTAGACAGGAACTATGGCTACACCTTC.

Many counts were recorded for this clonotype. The V call is TRBV6-2 or TRBV6-3, the J call TRBJ1-1; D is uncertain. Between the trimmed V and J ends, which lost 2 bases and 9 bases, there was a span of 19 bases. The V gene's germline CDR1 is MNHEY and CDR2 SVGEGT. The CDR3 sequence is 15 residues long. The CDR3 sequence: CASSYSLGPGRKAFF. CDR3 sequence (DNA): TGTGCCAGCAGTTACAGTCTAGGCCCGGGCCGGAAAGCTTTCTTT.

This clonotype was detected only a few times. The V and J genes are TRBV2 and TRBJ2-2; the D is unclear. CDR3 size: 13 residues. Trimming left V 6 bases short and J 0 bases short, with 5 bases between. Germline CDR1 reads SNHLY; CDR2 reads FYNNEI. CDR3: CASRIANTGELFF. The CDR3 DNA sequence: TGTGCCAGCAGGATAGCGAACACCGGGGAGCTGTTTTTT.

The J gene is TRBJ1-2, the V gene TRBV30; D gene ambiguous. Trimming cost V 8 bases and J 12 bases, with 22 bases left between them. The CDR3 is 12 amino acids. Germline V gene sequence: CDR1 GTSNPN, CDR2 SVGIG (reference sequence). The DNA for the CDR3 is TGTGCCGGGAAGATCCCCGGGGAGGTCCACACCTTC. It encodes CAGKIPGEVHTF.

The rearrangement links TRBV6-1 to TRBJ2-3, with D possibly TRBD1 on 6 matching bases. CDR1 and CDR2 (germline): MNHNS, SASEGT. V was cut by 8 bases and J by 8 bases, with 8 bases left in between. This CDR3 has 10 amino acids. The CDR3 spells CASGGGTQYF. CDR3 nucleotide sequence: TGTGCCAGCGGGGGCGGTACGCAGTATTTT.

In its sample, this clonotype was seen a few times. The chain recombines TRBV5-1 with TRBJ2-3; maybe TRBD1 (6 bases). From germline, CDR1 is SGHRS and CDR2 YFSETQ. Trimming left V 4 bases short and J 1 base short, with 13 bases between. The CDR3 sequence is 15 residues long. The DNA for the CDR3 is TGCGCCAGCAGCCTCCAGGGGATCGGCACAGATACGCAGTATTTT. It is translated as CASSLQGIGTDTQYF.

This clonotype was counted a few times. The V and J genes are TRBV30 and TRBJ2-3, with TRBD2 identical over 8 bases. Per germline, CDR1 GTSNPN and CDR2 SVGIG (reference sequence). The CDR3 sequence is 16 residues long. The V segment lost 2 bases and the J segment 4 bases; nucleotides outside the gene matches: 11. The CDR3 spells CAWSRGGHGGADTQYF. The CDR3 nucleotides are TGTGCCTGGAGTCGGGGGGGCCACGGTGGCGCAGATACGCAGTATTTT. Filled out from reference TRBV30 and TRBJ2-3, the complete variable domain reads SQTIHQWPATLVQPVGSPLSLECTVEGTSNPNLYWYRQAAGRGLQLLFYSVGIGQISSEVPQNLSASRPQDRQFILSSKKLLLSDSGFYLCAWSRGGHGGADTQYFGPGTRLTVL.